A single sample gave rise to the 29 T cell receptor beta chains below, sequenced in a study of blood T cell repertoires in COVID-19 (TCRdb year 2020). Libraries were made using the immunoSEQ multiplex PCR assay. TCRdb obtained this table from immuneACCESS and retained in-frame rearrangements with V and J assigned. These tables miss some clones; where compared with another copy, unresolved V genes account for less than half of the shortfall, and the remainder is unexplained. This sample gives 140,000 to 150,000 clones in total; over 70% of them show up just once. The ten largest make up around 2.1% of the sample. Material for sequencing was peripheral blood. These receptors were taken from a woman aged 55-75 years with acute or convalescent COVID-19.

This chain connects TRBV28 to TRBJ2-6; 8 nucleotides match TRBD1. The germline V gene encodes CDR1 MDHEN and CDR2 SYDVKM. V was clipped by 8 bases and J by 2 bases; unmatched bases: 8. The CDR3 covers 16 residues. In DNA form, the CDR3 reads TGTGCCAGCGAATGGGCAGGGGGCGCTGGGGCCAACGTCCTGACTTTC. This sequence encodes CASEWAGGAGANVLTF.

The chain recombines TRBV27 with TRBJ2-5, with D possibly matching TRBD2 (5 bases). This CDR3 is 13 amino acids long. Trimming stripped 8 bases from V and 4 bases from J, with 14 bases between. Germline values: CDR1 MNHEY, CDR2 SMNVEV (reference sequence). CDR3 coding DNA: TGTGCCAGCTCCCCGCGAGGGTTAGAGACCCAGTACTTC. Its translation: CASSPRGLETQYF.

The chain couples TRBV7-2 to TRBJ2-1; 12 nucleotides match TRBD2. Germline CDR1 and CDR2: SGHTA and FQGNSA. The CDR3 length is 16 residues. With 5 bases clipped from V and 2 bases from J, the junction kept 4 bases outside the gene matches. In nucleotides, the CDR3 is TGTGCCAGCAGCAGCCGGACTAGCGGGACCTACAATGAGCAGTTCTTC. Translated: CASSSRTSGTYNEQFF.

The CDR3 spells CASSGQLGPNVLTF. The CDR3 region has the DNA TGTGCCAGCAGCGGACAGCTAGGACCCAACGTCCTGACTTTC. The J gene is TRBJ2-6, the V gene TRBV9, with D maybe TRBD1 (5 bases). The CDR3 has 14 residues. The germline CDR1 and CDR2 sequences are SGDLS and YYNGEE. With 3 bases removed from V and 8 bases from J, the gap between germline ends came to 12 bases.

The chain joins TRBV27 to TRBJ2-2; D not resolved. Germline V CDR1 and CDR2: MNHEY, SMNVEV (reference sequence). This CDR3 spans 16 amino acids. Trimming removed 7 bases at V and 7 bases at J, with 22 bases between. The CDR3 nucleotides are TGTGCCAGCACCCCTAGATTCGGTCCACTTGACGGGGAGCTGTTTTTT. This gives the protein CASTPRFGPLDGELFF.

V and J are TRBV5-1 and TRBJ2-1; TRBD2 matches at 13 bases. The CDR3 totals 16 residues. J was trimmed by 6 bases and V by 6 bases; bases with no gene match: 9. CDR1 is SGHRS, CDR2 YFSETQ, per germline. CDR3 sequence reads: CASTYGTSGKPNEQFF. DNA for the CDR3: TGCGCCAGCACCTACGGGACTAGCGGGAAGCCCAATGAGCAGTTCTTC.

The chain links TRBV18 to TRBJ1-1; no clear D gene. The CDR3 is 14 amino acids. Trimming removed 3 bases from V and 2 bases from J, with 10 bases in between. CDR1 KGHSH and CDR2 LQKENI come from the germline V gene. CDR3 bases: TGTGCCAGCTCACCTTCGCGGGGAAACACTGAAGCTTTCTTT. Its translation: CASSPSRGNTEAFF.

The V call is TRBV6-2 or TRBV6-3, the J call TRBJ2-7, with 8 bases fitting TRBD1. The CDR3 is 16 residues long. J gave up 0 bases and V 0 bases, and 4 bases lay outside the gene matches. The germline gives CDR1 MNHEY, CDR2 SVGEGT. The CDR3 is CASSYSRDRSSYEQYF. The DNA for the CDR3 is TGTGCCAGCAGTTACTCGAGGGACAGGAGCTCCTACGAGCAGTACTTC.

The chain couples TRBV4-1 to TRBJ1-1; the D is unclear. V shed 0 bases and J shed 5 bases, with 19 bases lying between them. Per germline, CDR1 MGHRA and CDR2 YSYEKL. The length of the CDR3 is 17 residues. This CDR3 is CASSQDDWSGLRTEAFF. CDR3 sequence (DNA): TGCGCCAGCAGCCAAGACGACTGGTCGGGGTTGAGGACTGAAGCTTTCTTT.

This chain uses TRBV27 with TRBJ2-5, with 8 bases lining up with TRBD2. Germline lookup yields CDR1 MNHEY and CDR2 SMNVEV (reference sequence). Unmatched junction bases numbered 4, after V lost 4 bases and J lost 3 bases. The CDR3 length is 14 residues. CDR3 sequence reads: CASSSGLGEETQYF. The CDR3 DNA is TGTGCCAGCAGTTCGGGACTAGGTGAAGAGACCCAGTACTTC.

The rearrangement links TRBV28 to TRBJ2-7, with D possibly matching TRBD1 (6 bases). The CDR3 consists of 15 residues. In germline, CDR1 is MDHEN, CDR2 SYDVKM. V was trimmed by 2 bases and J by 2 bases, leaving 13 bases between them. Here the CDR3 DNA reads TGTGCCAGCAGTTTAGGGCAGGGGTCCCCCTACGAGCAGTACTTC. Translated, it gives CASSLGQGSPYEQYF.

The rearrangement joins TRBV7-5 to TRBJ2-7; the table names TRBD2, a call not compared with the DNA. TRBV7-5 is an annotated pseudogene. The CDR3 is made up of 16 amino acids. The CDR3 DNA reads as TGTGTCAGAAGCTTTATTAGTAGCGGGAGGGCCGACGAGCAGTACTTC. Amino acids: CVRSFISSGRADEQYF.

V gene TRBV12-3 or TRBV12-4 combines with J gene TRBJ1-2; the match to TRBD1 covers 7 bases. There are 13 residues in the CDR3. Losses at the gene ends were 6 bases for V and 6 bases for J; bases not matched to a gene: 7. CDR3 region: CASSSTGMDGYTF. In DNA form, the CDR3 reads TGTGCCAGCAGCTCGACAGGGATGGATGGCTACACCTTC.

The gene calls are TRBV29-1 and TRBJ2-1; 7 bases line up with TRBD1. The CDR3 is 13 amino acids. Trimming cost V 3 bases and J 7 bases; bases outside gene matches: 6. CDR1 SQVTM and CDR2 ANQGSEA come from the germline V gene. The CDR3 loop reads CSVEGTVPNEQFF. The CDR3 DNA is TGCAGCGTTGAGGGGACAGTACCAAATGAGCAGTTCTTC.

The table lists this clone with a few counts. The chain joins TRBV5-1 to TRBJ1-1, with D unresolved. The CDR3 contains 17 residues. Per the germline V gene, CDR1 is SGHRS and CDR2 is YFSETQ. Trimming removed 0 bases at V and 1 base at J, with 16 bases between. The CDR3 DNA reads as TGCGCCAGCAGCTTGGCCCCGGCGGCCCGGGGGAACACTGAAGCTTTCTTT. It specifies CASSLAPAARGNTEAFF. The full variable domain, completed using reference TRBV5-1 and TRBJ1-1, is KAGVTQTPRYLIKTRGQQVTLSCSPISGHRSVSWYQQTPGQGLQFLFEYFSETQRNKGNFPGRFSGRQFSNSRSEMNVSTLELGDSALYLCASSLAPAARGNTEAFFGQGTRLTVV.

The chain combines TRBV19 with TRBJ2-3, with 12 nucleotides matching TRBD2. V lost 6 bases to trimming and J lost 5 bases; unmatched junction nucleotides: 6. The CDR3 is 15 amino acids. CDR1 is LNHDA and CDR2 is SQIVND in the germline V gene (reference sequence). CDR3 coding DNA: TGTGCCAGTAGATCCAGACTAGCGGGAGAAGATACGCAGTATTTT. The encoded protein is CASRSRLAGEDTQYF.

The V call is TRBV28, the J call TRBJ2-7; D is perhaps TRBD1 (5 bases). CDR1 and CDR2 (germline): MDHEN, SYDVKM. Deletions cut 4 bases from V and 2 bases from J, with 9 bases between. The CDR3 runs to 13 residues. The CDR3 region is CASSSPGPYEQYF. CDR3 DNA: TGTGCCAGCAGTTCCCCAGGGCCCTACGAGCAGTACTTC.

In DNA, the CDR3 is TGTGCCAGCAGCTGGAGGACAGTGAAAGGAAACACCATATATTTT. Its translation: CASSWRTVKGNTIYF. V gene TRBV5-6 combines with J gene TRBJ1-3; weak D call: TRBD1 (6 bases). V lost 3 bases to trimming and J lost 4 bases, with 14 bases between them. The CDR3 length is 15 residues. Germline V gene sequence: CDR1 SGHDT, CDR2 YYEEEE.

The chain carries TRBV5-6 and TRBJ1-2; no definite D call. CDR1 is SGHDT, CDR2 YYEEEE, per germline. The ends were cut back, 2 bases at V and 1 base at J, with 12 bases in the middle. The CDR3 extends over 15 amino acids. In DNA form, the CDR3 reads TGTGCCAGCAGCTTATATTTAGGAGATAACTATGGCTACACCTTC. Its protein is CASSLYLGDNYGYTF.

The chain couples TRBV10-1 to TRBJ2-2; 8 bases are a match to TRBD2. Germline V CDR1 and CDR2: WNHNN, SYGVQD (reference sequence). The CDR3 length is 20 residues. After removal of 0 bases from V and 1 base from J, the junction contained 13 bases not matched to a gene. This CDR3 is CASSESNPAGAVLNTGELFF. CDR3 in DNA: TGCGCCAGCAGTGAGTCGAATCCAGCGGGAGCCGTTTTGAACACCGGGGAGCTGTTTTTT.

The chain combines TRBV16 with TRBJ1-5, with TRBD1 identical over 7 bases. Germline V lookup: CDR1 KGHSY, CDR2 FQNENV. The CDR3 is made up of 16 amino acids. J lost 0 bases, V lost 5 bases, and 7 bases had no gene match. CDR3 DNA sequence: TGTGCCAGCAGCTACAGACAGGGCTTTAGCAATCAGCCCCAGCATTTT. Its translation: CASSYRQGFSNQPQHF.

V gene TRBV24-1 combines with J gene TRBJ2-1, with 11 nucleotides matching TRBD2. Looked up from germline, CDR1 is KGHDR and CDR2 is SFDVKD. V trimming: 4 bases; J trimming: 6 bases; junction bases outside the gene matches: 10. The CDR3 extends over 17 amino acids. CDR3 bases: TGTGCCACCAGTGACCACCTCGGGCTAGCGGGAGGCAATGAGCAGTTCTTC. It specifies CATSDHLGLAGGNEQFF.

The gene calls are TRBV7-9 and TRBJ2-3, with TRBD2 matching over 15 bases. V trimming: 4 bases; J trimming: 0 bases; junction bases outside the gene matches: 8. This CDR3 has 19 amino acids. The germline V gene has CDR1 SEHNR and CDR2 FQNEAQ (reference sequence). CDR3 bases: TGTGCCAGCAGCTGGAAAGGACTAGCGGGAGGGCCTAGCACAGATACGCAGTATTTT. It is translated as CASSWKGLAGGPSTDTQYF.

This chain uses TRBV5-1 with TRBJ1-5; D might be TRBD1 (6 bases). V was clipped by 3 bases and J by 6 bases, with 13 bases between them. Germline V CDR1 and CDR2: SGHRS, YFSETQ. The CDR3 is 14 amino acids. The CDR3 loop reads CASSSTGLPQPQHF. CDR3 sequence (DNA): TGCGCCAGCAGCTCCACAGGGCTACCTCAGCCCCAGCATTTT.

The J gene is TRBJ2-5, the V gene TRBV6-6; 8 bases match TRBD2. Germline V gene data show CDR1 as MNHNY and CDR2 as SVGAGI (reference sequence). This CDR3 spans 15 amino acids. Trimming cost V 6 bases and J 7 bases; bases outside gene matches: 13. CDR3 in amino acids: CASRLGGGLLGTQYF. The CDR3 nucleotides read TGTGCCAGCAGGCTCGGGGGGGGGTTACTAGGGACCCAGTACTTC.

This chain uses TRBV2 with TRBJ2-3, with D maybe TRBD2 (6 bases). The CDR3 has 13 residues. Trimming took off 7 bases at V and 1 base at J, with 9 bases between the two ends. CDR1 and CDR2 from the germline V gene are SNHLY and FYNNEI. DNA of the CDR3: TGTGCCAGCATGGGACTCCGCACAGATACGCAGTATTTT. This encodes CASMGLRTDTQYF.

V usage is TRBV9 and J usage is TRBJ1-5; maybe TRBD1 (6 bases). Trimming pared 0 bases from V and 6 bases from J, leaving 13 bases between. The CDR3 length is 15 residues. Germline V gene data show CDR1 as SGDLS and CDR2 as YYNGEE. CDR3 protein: CASSVDGGAGQPQHF. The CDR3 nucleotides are TGTGCCAGCAGCGTAGATGGGGGGGCAGGTCAGCCCCAGCATTTT. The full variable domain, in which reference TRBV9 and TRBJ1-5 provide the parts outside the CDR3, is DSGVTQTPKHLITATGQRVTLRCSPRSGDLSVYWYQQSLDQGLQFLIQYYNGEERAKGNILERFSAQQFPDLHSELNLSSLELGDSALYFCASSVDGGAGQPQHFGDGTRLSIL.

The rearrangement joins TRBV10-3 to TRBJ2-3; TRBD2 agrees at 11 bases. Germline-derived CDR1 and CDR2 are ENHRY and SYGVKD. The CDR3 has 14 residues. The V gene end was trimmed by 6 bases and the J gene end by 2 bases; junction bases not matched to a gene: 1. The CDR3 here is CAIRTSGTTDTQYF. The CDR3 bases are TGTGCCATCAGGACTAGCGGGACCACAGATACGCAGTATTTT.

The CDR3 DNA is TGTGCCAGCTGCGCCCCACATCTCGGTCAGGGGGGCACTGAAGCTTTCTTT. This sequence encodes CASCAPHLGQGGTEAFF. J is TRBJ1-1 and V is TRBV28, with TRBD1 matching over 7 bases. CDR1 is MDHEN, CDR2 SYDVKM, per germline. V was clipped by 8 bases and J by 4 bases; unmatched bases: 19. The CDR3 loop spans 17 amino acids.